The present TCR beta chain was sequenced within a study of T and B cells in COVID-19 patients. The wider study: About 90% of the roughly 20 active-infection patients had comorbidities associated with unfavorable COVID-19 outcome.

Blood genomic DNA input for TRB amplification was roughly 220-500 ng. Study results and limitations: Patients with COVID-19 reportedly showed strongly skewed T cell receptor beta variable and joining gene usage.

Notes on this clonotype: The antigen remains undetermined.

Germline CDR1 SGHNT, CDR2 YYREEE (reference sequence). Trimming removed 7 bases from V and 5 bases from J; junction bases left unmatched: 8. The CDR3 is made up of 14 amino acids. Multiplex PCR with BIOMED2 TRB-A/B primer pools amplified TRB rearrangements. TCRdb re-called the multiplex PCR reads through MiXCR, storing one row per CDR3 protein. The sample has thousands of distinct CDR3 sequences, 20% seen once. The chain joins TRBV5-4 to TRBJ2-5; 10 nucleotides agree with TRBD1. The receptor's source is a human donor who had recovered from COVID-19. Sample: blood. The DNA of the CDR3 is TGTGCCAGCGGCATACCGGGACAGGGGGAGACCCAGTACTTC. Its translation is CASGIPGQGETQYF.